Listed here are 15 T cell receptor beta chains from one sample, sequenced in a study of T cell repertoires in cytomegalovirus infection. Via MiXCR, TCRdb re-called the reads, giving one row per CDR3 protein. The sample includes 480,000 or so distinct CDR3 sequences, roughly 10% of them seen just once. Sequenced input: PBMCs. The receptors come from a human donor in good health (CMV status not recorded). Some clones in this sample may be carry-over from other donors' samples.

This clonotype was detected many times. V usage is TRBV11-2 and J usage is TRBJ2-1, with D tentatively TRBD2 (5 bases). The CDR3 loop spans 15 amino acids. The V end was cut by 4 bases, the J end by 4 bases, with 14 bases between. Germline V gene lookup returns CDR1 SGHAT and CDR2 FQNNGV. In DNA, the CDR3 is TGTGCCAGCAGCTACCTCAGGACTTCATACAATGAGCAGTTCTTC. Translated: CASSYLRTSYNEQFF. Variable domain in full (rest from reference TRBV11-2 and TRBJ2-1): EAGVAQSPRYKIIEKRQSVAFWCNPISGHATLYWYQQILGQGPKLLIQFQNNGVVDDSQLPKDRFSAERLKGVDSTLKIQPAKLEDSAVYLCASSYLRTSYNEQFFGPGTRLTVL.

The table lists this clonotype with many counts. The rearrangement uses TRBV7-4 and TRBJ2-1; 10 bases match TRBD2. The CDR3 is 15 amino acids. The trim removed 5 bases at V and 6 bases at J, leaving 7 bases unmatched. Germline lookup yields CDR1 SGHVT and CDR2 SQSDAQ. In DNA form, the CDR3 reads TGTGCCAGCAGCCACCTAGCGGGAGCGGCCAATGAGCAGTTCTTC. This codes for CASSHLAGAANEQFF.

This clonotype was found many times. The genes are TRBV7-8 and TRBJ2-1; D gene uncertain. V was pared by 5 bases and J by 10 bases, with 9 bases between. Germline lookup yields CDR1 SGHVS and CDR2 FQNEAQ. This CDR3 comprises 11 residues. This chain's CDR3 is CASSMGIEQFF. The CDR3 DNA is TGTGCCAGCAGCATGGGGATCGAGCAGTTCTTC.

This clonotype was seen ten or more times. The CDR3: CASSLRPGTSGEGPYNEQFF. The CDR3 bases are TGTGCCAGCAGCTTGAGACCCGGGACTAGCGGAGAGGGCCCCTACAATGAGCAGTTCTTC. The chain employs TRBV7-9 and TRBJ2-1; 11 positions agree with TRBD2. This CDR3 contains 20 residues. Trimming at V came to 3 bases and at J to 2 bases, leaving 15 bases not matched to a gene. Germline CDR1 is SEHNR and CDR2 is FQNEAQ (reference sequence).

This clonotype appeared a few times. The chain has TRBV20-1 and TRBJ1-1, with D perhaps TRBD1 (5 bases). V was cut by 0 bases and J by 1 base, with 18 bases left in between. This CDR3 has 17 residues. Germline CDR1 reads DFQATT; CDR2 reads SNEGSKA (reference sequence). CDR3 in DNA: TGCAGTGCTAGAGATTATTTCGAGACAGTTACGAACACTGAAGCTTTCTTT. This translates into CSARDYFETVTNTEAFF.

This clonotype was seen ten or more times. CDR3 sequence reads: CASSPPGLAGGRYEQYF. CDR3 nucleotides: TGTGCCAGCAGCCCACCAGGACTAGCGGGGGGCCGCTACGAGCAGTACTTC. V is TRBV7-2 and J is TRBJ2-7; 14 bases agree with TRBD2. V lost 5 bases and J lost 3; bases outside the gene matches: 9. Per germline, CDR1 SGHTA and CDR2 FQGNSA. This CDR3 contains 17 residues.

The table lists this clonotype with many counts. The genes are TRBV7-6 and TRBJ1-2; D ambiguous. V gave up 7 bases and J gave up 0 bases, with 18 bases separating them. Looked up from germline, CDR1 is SGHVS and CDR2 is FNYEAQ. This CDR3 comprises 16 residues. The CDR3 loop reads CASTRGTVESNYGYTF. CDR3 sequence (DNA): TGTGCCAGCACCAGAGGCACAGTGGAATCTAACTATGGCTACACCTTC.

At least ten counts were recorded for this clonotype. This chain joins TRBV7-2 and TRBJ2-2; unclear D gene. The V end lost 0 bases, the J end lost 3 bases, and 8 bases lay between the germline ends. CDR3 size: 15 residues. Germline values: CDR1 SGHTA, CDR2 FQGNSA. The chain's CDR3 is CASSLAGWYTGELFF. The CDR3 region has the DNA TGTGCCAGCAGCTTAGCAGGGTGGTACACCGGGGAGCTGTTTTTT.

CDR3 sequence (DNA): TGTGCCAGCAGTTACCCCTACGAGCAGTACTTC. The encoded protein is CASSYPYEQYF. The rearrangement links TRBV6-5 to TRBJ2-7; D uncertain. The CDR3 sequence is 11 residues long. Germline CDR1 is MNHEY and CDR2 is SVGAGI. Trimming removed 2 bases at V and 2 bases at J, with 1 base between.

This clonotype was detected a few times. This chain joins TRBV20-1 and TRBJ2-1; D not certain. The CDR3 extends over 16 amino acids. Trimming left V 1 base short and J 6 bases short, with 19 bases between. CDR1 is DFQATT, CDR2 SNEGSKA, per germline (reference sequence). DNA of the CDR3: TGCAGTGCTAGAGCATTTAGGGAATTAACTGGCAATGAGCAGTTCTTC. This translates into CSARAFRELTGNEQFF.

This clonotype was detected a few times. This chain joins TRBV5-1 and TRBJ1-2, with D possibly being TRBD1 (5 bases). V gave up 0 bases and J gave up 4 bases, with 13 bases separating them. Germline V CDR1 and CDR2: SGHRS, YFSETQ. The CDR3 runs 15 residues. In nucleotides, the CDR3 is TGCGCCAGCAGCTTGGGGACGGGACTTACCTATGGCTACACCTTC. It specifies CASSLGTGLTYGYTF.

This clonotype has a handful of counts. CDR3 region: CASSQGELQVREQYF. For the CDR3, the DNA is TGTGCCAGCAGCCAAGGGGAGTTACAGGTGAGGGAGCAGTACTTC. This chain links TRBV3-1 with TRBJ2-7, with D possibly being TRBD1 or TRBD2 (5 bases each). V lost 1 base to trimming and J lost 7 bases, with 17 bases between them. Per the germline V gene, CDR1 is LGHDT and CDR2 is YNNKEL (reference sequence). This CDR3 comprises 15 residues.

This rearrangement joins TRBV18 to TRBJ2-3, with D perhaps matching TRBD2 (5 bases). This CDR3 comprises 14 residues. Germline loops: CDR1 KGHSH, CDR2 LQKENI. With 2 bases removed from V and 3 bases from J, the gap between germline ends came to 9 bases. CDR3 in DNA: TGTGCCAGCTCACCAAACCGGGGAACAGATACGCAGTATTTT. Protein product: CASSPNRGTDTQYF.

In its sample, this clonotype was seen many times. A junction end diverges from the germline sequence, so it may reflect a read error. This chain joins TRBV7-8 and TRBJ2-5; 14 bases align to TRBD2. The CDR3 has 15 amino acids. Germline assignment: CDR1 SGHVS and CDR2 FQNEAQ. This CDR3 reads CASSPRQTSGRAQDF. The CDR3 bases are TGTGCCAGCAGCCCCAGACAGACTAGCGGGAGGGCCCAGGACTTC.

The chain has TRBV20-1 and TRBJ2-2; 11 nucleotides match TRBD2. V dropped 6 bases and J dropped 3; count of bases not matched to a gene: 6. Germline V gives CDR1 DFQATT, CDR2 SNEGSKA (reference sequence). This CDR3 spans 15 amino acids. The CDR3 nucleotides read TGCAGTGCGCGACTAGCGGGAACCTACACCGGGGAGCTGTTTTTT. This gives the protein CSARLAGTYTGELFF.